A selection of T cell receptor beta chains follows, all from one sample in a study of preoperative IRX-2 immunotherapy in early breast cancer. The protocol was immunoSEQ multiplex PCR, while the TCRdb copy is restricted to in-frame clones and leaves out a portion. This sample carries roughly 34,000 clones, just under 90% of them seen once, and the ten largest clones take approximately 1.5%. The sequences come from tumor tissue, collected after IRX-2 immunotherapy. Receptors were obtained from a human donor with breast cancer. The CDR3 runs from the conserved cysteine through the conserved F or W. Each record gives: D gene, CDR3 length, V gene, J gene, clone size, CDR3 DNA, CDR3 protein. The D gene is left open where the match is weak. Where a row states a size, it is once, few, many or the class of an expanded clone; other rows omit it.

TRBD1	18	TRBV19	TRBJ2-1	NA	TGTGCCAGTAGTGCCGAGACAGGGGTGGGGACTCCCTACAATGAGCAGTTCTTC	CASSAETGVGTPYNEQFF
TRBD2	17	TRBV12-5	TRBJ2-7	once	TGTGCTAGTGGTTTGGGGACTAGCGGGTATAGCTCCTACGAGCAGTACTTC	CASGLGTSGYSSYEQYF
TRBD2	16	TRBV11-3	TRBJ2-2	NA	TGTGCCAGCAGCCAGGTAGCGGGGGCGAACACCGGGGAGCTGTTTTTT	CASSQVAGANTGELFF
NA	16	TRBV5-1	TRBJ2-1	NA	TGCGCCAGCAGCTTGGTCCCGGGGGCCTCCTACAATGAGCAGTTCTTC	CASSLVPGASYNEQFF
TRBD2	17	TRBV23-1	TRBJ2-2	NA	TGCGCCATAAACCCGGGACTAGCGGGGGGTAACACCGGGGAGCTGTTTTTT	CAINPGLAGGNTGELFF
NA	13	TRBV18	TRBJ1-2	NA	TGTGCCAGCTCACCTCGAGCTAACTATGGCTACACCTTC	CASSPRANYGYTF
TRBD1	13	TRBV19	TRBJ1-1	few	TGTGCCAGTAGTAGACAGGGGAGCTCTGAAGCTTTCTTT	CASSRQGSSEAFF
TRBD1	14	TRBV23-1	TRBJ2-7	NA	TGCGCCAGCAGGCAACAGGGGAATATGTACGAGCAGTACTTC	CASRQQGNMYEQYF